This T cell receptor beta chain was observed in a study of blood T cell repertoires in COVID-19. Study background: Donors in the United States, Italy and Spain gave samples during acute or convalescent COVID-19.

Libraries were prepared by immunoSEQ multiplex PCR; TCRdb keeps only in-frame clonotypes and omits some of them. This sample carries around 220,000 clones, 90% of them seen once, and the ten largest clones take less than 15%. CDR1 is MNHEY and CDR2 is SVGAGI in the germline V gene. This CDR3 is 15 amino acids long. V lost 7 bases, J lost 3 bases, and 18 bases lay in between. V is TRBV6-5 and J is TRBJ2-5; D possibly corresponds to TRBD1 (5 bases). The source is a young man who had been exposed to COVID-19. The sequenced sample consisted of PBMCs or T cells enriched from blood (not recorded which). The CDR3 region is CASNSLDRTEETQYF. CDR3 in DNA: TGTGCCAGCAATTCCCTTGACAGAACAGAAGAGACCCAGTACTTC.